The entry below gives a single T cell receptor (beta chain) sequence along with its context. Sequencing used immunoSEQ multiplex PCR; TCRdb keeps in-frame clones, though not all of them. The data show 140,000 or so clones, around 82% seen once. Trimming cost V 11 bases and J 1 base, with 12 bases left between them. Looked up from germline, CDR1 is SGHNT and CDR2 is YENEEA. The CDR3 runs 13 residues. The data derive from a study of blood T cell repertoires in COVID-19. The clonotype comes from a human donor in a cohort sampled during active COVID-19. This chain links TRBV11-3 with TRBJ1-5; possibly TRBD1 for D (5 bases). The sequenced sample was peripheral blood. CDR3 bases: TGTGCCCCGAGGGAGGGGAGCAATCAGCCCCAGCATTTT. Its translation is CAPREGSNQPQHF.